Shown below are 5 T cell receptor beta chains from a single sample sequenced in a study of T cell repertoires in cytomegalovirus infection. MiXCR was run by TCRdb on the reads, yielding one entry per CDR3 protein. The table lists approximately 140,000 distinct CDR3 sequences, roughly 6% of them singletons, with 18% in the top ten. The sequenced sample consisted of PBMCs. The origin of the receptors is a human donor in good health (CMV status not recorded). Some clones in this sample may be carry-over from other donors' samples.

This clonotype was seen at least ten times. This rearrangement joins TRBV7-9 to TRBJ2-6; D is unclear. The CDR3 loop spans 13 amino acids. Germline V CDR1 and CDR2: SEHNR, FQNEAQ (reference sequence). The V end lost 4 bases, the J end lost 4 bases, and 5 bases lay between the germline ends. The CDR3 region has the DNA TGTGCCAGCAGCTCCCTCGGGGCCAACGTCCTGACTTTC. This translates into CASSSLGANVLTF.

This clonotype was counted ten times or more. The chain couples TRBV7-3 to TRBJ2-2, with D tentatively TRBD1 or TRBD2 (6 bases each). V was clipped by 5 bases and J by 5 bases, with 18 bases between them. Germline-derived CDR1 and CDR2 are SGHTA and FQGTGA. This CDR3 is built from 16 residues. The CDR3 DNA follows: TGTGCCAGCAGCCTCGGGGGACAAAGAGGTACCGGGGAGCTGTTTTTT. Amino acid sequence: CASSLGGQRGTGELFF. Full variable domain (remainder filled in from reference TRBV7-3 and TRBJ2-2): GAGVSQTPSNKVTEKGKYVELRCDPISGHTALYWYRQSLGQGPEFLIYFQGTGAADDSGLPNDRFFAVRPEGSVSTLKIQRTERGDSAVYLCASSLGGQRGTGELFFGEGSRLTVL.

The chain couples TRBV6-2 or TRBV6-3 to TRBJ1-5; D unresolved. Germline CDR1 reads MNHEY; CDR2 reads SVGEGT. The CDR3 length is 15 residues. V lost 0 bases and J lost 0, with 6 bases in between. The CDR3, as DNA: TGTGCCAGCAGTTACTCGCCGGATAGCAATCAGCCCCAGCATTTT. Amino acids: CASSYSPDSNQPQHF.

The genes are TRBV6-4 and TRBJ1-5; no firm D call. Trimming shortened V by 3 bases and J by 3 bases, and 6 bases separated the two germline ends. CDR3 length: 13 amino acids. CDR1 MRHNA and CDR2 SNTAGT come from the germline V gene. The CDR3 protein is CASSEDANQPQHF. The CDR3 DNA follows: TGTGCCAGCAGTGAGGACGCCAATCAGCCCCAGCATTTT.

V is TRBV7-2 and J is TRBJ1-6; a weak D match, TRBD1 (5 bases). The CDR3 length is 15 residues. Germline V lookup: CDR1 SGHTA, CDR2 FQGNSA. The germline V and J ends were trimmed by 5 bases and 8 bases, with 16 bases remaining between them. CDR3 loop: CASSNRDGIDSPLHF. The CDR3 nucleotides read TGTGCCAGCAGCAACCGGGACGGGATAGATTCACCCCTCCACTTT.